The T cell receptor beta chain under discussion was sequenced for a study of blood T cell repertoires in COVID-19. The sample holds one count of this clone. Sequencing used immunoSEQ multiplex PCR; TCRdb keeps in-frame clones, though not all of them. The data hold 200,000 to 300,000 clones, with more than 75% observed a single time. J gave up 0 bases and V 4 bases, and 4 bases lay outside the gene matches. The germline gives CDR1 SGHVS, CDR2 FQNEAQ. The CDR3 is 16 residues long. Sequenced input: peripheral blood. The V gene is TRBV7-8, the J gene TRBJ2-2; the match to TRBD2 covers 8 bases. The clonotype originates from a woman aged 60-75 years with COVID-19, enrolled during active disease. CDR3 DNA sequence: TGTGCCAGCAGCTGGGGACTAGTTGCGAACACCGGGGAGCTGTTTTTT. It codes for CASSWGLVANTGELFF.